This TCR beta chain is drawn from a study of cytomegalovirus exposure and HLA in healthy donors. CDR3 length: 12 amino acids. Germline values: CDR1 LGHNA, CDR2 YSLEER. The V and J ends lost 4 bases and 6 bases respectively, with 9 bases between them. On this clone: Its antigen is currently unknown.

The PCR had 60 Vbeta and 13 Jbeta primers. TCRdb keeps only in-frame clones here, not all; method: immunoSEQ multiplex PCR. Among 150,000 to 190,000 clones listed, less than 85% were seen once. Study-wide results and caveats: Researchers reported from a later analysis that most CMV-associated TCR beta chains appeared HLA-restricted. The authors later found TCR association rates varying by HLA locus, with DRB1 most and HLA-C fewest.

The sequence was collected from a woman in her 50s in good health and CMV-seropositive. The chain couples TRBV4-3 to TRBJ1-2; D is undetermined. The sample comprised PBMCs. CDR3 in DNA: TGCGCCAGCAGCCTCCTTGTCGATGGCTACACCTTC. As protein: CASSLLVDGYTF.